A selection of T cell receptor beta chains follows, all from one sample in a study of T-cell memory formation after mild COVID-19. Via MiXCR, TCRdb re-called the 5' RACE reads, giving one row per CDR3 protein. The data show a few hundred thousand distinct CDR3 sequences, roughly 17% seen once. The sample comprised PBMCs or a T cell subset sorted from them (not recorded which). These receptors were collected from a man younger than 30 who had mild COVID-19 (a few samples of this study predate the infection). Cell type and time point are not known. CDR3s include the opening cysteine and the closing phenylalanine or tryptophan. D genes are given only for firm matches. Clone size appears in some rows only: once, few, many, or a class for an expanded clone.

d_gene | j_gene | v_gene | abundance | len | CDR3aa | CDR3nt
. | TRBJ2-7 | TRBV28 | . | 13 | CATQSGRTQEQYF | TGTGCCACCCAATCAGGACGGACACAAGAGCAGTACTTC
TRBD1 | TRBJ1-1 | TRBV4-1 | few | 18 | CASSQGFGQGAEWTEAFF | TGCGCCAGCAGCCAAGGTTTTGGACAGGGGGCGGAGTGGACTGAAGCTTTCTTT
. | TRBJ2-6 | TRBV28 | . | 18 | CASLSGGRGFAGANVLTF | TGTGCCAGCCTCTCGGGGGGCAGGGGTTTTGCTGGGGCCAACGTCCTGACTTTC
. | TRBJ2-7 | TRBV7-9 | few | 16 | CASSSILGGPLGEQYF | TGTGCCAGCAGCTCCATTTTAGGGGGACCCCTAGGCGAGCAGTACTTC
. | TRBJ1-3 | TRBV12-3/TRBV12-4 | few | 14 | CASTDVISGNTIYF | TGTGCCAGCACCGACGTGATCTCTGGAAACACCATATATTTT
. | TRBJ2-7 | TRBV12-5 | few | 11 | CASGTNYEQYF | TGTGCTAGTGGGACTAACTACGAGCAGTACTTC
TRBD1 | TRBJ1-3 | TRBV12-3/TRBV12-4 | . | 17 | CASSSDRGFLSGNTIYF | TGTGCCAGCAGTTCAGACAGGGGCTTCCTCTCTGGAAACACCATATATTTT
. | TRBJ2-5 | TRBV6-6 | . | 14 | CASSYSGSQETQYF | TGTGCCAGCAGTTACTCGGGCAGCCAAGAGACCCAGTACTTC
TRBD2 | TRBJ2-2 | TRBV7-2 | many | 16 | CASSLALAGNTGELFF | TGTGCCAGCAGCTTAGCCCTAGCGGGGAACACCGGGGAGCTGTTTTTT
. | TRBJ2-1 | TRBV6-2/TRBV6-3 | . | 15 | CASSTPGDNYNEQFF | TGTGCCAGCAGCACCCCAGGGGACAACTACAATGAGCAGTTCTTC
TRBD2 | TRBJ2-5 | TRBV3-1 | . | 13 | CASSQTSQETQYF | TGTGCCAGCAGCCAGACTAGCCAGGAGACCCAGTACTTC
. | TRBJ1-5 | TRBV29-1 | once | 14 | CSVGLGQSNQHQHF | TGCAGCGTTGGGTTAGGACAGAGCAATCAGCACCAGCATTTT
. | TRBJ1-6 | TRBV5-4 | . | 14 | CASSFRGHNSPLHF | TGTGCCAGCAGCTTCAGGGGTCACAATTCACCCCTCCACTTT
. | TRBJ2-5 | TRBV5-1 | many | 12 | CASSSGQETQYF | TGCGCCAGCTCGTCAGGGCAAGAGACCCAGTACTTC
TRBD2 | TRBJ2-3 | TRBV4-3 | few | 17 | CASSQRLAGGRADTQYF | TGCGCCAGCAGCCAAAGGCTAGCGGGGGGGAGGGCAGATACGCAGTATTTT
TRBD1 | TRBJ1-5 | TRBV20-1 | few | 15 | CSARDGTGSNQPQHF | TGCAGTGCTAGAGATGGGACAGGTAGCAATCAGCCCCAGCATTTT
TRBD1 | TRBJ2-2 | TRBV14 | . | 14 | CASNRDSNTGELFF | TGTGCCAGCAACCGGGACAGTAACACCGGGGAGCTGTTTTTT